A single sample gave rise to the 11 T cell receptor beta chains below, sequenced in a study of preoperative IRX-2 immunotherapy in early breast cancer. Assay: immunoSEQ multiplex PCR; the TCRdb copy retains only in-frame clones and omits some. The data contain over 60,000 clones, roughly 95% of them singletons. The treatment is: preoperative locoregional IRX-2 cytokine immunotherapy. Sampling was conducted from a patient treated with IRX-2 immunotherapy. The receptors were gathered from a human donor with breast cancer.

The chain recombines TRBV10-3 with TRBJ1-2; a weak D match, TRBD1 (5 bases). Germline lookup yields CDR1 ENHRY and CDR2 SYGVKD. Trimming stripped 0 bases from V and 2 bases from J, with 13 bases between. This CDR3 is built from 16 residues. Here the CDR3 reads CAISESGYEGNYGYTF. As DNA, the CDR3 is TGTGCCATCAGTGAGTCAGGGTATGAGGGGAACTATGGCTACACCTTC.

The V gene is TRBV30, the J gene TRBJ1-4, with D uncertain. V lost 7 bases and J lost 8, with 11 bases in between. CDR1 is GTSNPN, CDR2 SVGIG, per germline (reference sequence). The CDR3 covers 11 residues. The DNA of the CDR3 is TGTGCCTTACAGCGTCGGGAAAAACTGTTTTTT. It is translated as CALQRREKLFF.

This CDR3 is CATSRHTDPSYEQYF. For the CDR3, the DNA is TGTGCCACCAGCAGGCACACGGACCCCTCCTACGAGCAGTACTTC. The rearrangement joins TRBV15 to TRBJ2-7, with D unclear. The CDR3 contains 15 residues. The V gene's germline CDR1 is LNHNV and CDR2 YYDKDF (reference sequence). The V end lost 3 bases, the J end lost 0 bases, and 12 bases lay between the germline ends.

V usage is TRBV6-5 and J usage is TRBJ2-3; perhaps TRBD2 as D (7 bases). Trimming removed 8 bases from V and 6 bases from J, with 9 bases in between. Germline V gene sequence: CDR1 MNHEY, CDR2 SVGAGI. This CDR3 spans 11 amino acids. CDR3 in amino acids: CASGGADTQYF. In DNA, the CDR3 is TGTGCCAGCGGGGGGGCGGATACGCAGTATTTT.

The chain carries TRBV4-3 and TRBJ1-3, with a possible D match to TRBD1 (6 bases). Germline V lookup: CDR1 LGHNA, CDR2 YSLEER. This CDR3 has 15 amino acids. The V gene lost 4 bases and the J gene lost 3 bases, with 13 bases spanning the gap. The CDR3, as DNA: TGCGCCAGCAGCCTGGGGGCGCCGGTTGGAAACACCATATATTTT. Protein sequence: CASSLGAPVGNTIYF.

Here the CDR3 reads CASSLQGPQFSNSYNEQFF. The CDR3 bases are TGTGCCAGCAGCCTACAGGGTCCCCAATTCAGTAACTCCTACAATGAGCAGTTCTTC. The chain recombines TRBV28 with TRBJ2-1; D perhaps matches TRBD1 (6 bases). The CDR3 totals 19 residues. CDR1 is MDHEN, CDR2 SYDVKM, per germline. V lost 6 bases to trimming and J lost 0 bases, with 24 bases between them.

This clone was found once. J is TRBJ2-2 and V is TRBV7-3; weak D call: TRBD2 (5 bases). The V end was cut by 6 bases, the J end by 4 bases, with 12 bases between. CDR1 SGHTA and CDR2 FQGTGA come from the germline V gene. This CDR3 contains 14 residues. As DNA, the CDR3 is TGTGCCAGCAGTTTACGGGGTTCCACCGGGGAGCTGTTTTTT. Its translation: CASSLRGSTGELFF.

The rearrangement links TRBV15 to TRBJ2-2, with unresolved D. CDR1 LNHNV and CDR2 YYDKDF come from the germline V gene (reference sequence). V was trimmed by 6 bases and J by 1 base, leaving 6 bases between them. The CDR3 extends over 13 amino acids. The CDR3 is CATRDVNTGELFF. In DNA, the CDR3 is TGTGCCACCAGGGATGTGAACACCGGGGAGCTGTTTTTT.

The V and J genes are TRBV28 and TRBJ1-2; perhaps TRBD1 as D (5 bases). This CDR3 contains 15 residues. Trimming removed 6 bases at V and 8 bases at J, with 22 bases between. Germline CDR1 reads MDHEN; CDR2 reads SYDVKM. CDR3 coding DNA: TGTGCCAGCAGCTACCCGGCGGGACGCCTGGGGGGCTACACCTTC. Amino acid sequence: CASSYPAGRLGGYTF.

This rearrangement joins TRBV7-3 to TRBJ2-1, with no clear D. This CDR3 contains 15 residues. V was clipped by 5 bases and J by 4 bases, with 15 bases between them. From germline, CDR1 is SGHTA and CDR2 FQGTGA. CDR3 protein: CASSHHPDRYNEQFF. The CDR3 DNA reads TGTGCCAGCAGCCACCACCCCGACCGATACAATGAGCAGTTCTTC.

The rearrangement joins TRBV5-1 to TRBJ2-3, with 10 bases identical to TRBD2. The junction had 2 bases not matched to a gene; V was cut back by 1 base and J by 0 bases. Germline CDR1 is SGHRS and CDR2 is YFSETQ. This CDR3 region has 16 residues. The CDR3, as DNA: TGCGCCAGCAGCTTGTCGACTAGCGGGAGCACAGATACGCAGTATTTT. Encoded protein: CASSLSTSGSTDTQYF.